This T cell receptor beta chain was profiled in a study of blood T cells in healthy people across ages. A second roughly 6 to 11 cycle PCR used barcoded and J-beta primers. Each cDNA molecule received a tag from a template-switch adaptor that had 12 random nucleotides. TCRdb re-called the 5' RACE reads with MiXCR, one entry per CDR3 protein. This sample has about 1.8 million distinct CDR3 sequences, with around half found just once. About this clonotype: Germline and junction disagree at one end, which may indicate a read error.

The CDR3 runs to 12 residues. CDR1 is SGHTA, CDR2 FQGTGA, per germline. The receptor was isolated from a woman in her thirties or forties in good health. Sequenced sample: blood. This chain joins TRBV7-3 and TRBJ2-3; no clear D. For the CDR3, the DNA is TGTTCCAGCAGCTTATTCGGAGATACGCAGTATTTT. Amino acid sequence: CSSSLFGDTQYF. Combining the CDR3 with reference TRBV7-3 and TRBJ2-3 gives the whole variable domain GAGVSQTPSNKVTEKGKYVELRCDPISGHTALYWYRQSLGQGPEFLIYFQGTGAADDSGLPNDRFFAVRPEGSVSTLKIQRTERGDSAVYLCSSSLFGDTQYFGPGTRLTVL.